The 30 T cell receptor beta chains presented below share a single source sample, sequenced in a study of CD8+ T cells in alopecia areata. Treatment specified: oral pan-JAK inhibitor, 5-10 mg twice daily. Once RNA had been extracted, it was reverse transcribed into cDNA to act as the sequencing template. Here immunoSEQ multiplex PCR was the method, and the copy in TCRdb shows in-frame clones only, minus some. The repertoire includes around 60,000 clones, around 45% of them detected once, and just over 20% sits in the top ten. Sequencing was performed on CD8+ T cells sorted from blood, taken at approximately week 39, from a patient treated with tofacitinib. The source of these receptors is a human donor with alopecia areata.

The chain combines TRBV7-9 with TRBJ2-1, with TRBD1 as a possible D gene (6 bases). V dropped 5 bases and J dropped 4 bases, with 18 bases sitting between them. The CDR3 length is 16 residues. Germline V gives CDR1 SEHNR, CDR2 FQNEAQ (reference sequence). DNA for the CDR3: TGTGCCAGCAGCAGGGGAACAGGGCGCGAGTACAATGAGCAGTTCTTC. Translating it yields CASSRGTGREYNEQFF.

The chain couples TRBV14 to TRBJ2-4; TRBD2 is a possible D gene (5 bases). The CDR3 loop spans 15 amino acids. The V end lost 1 base, the J end lost 1 base, and 8 bases lay between the germline ends. Germline lookup yields CDR1 SGHDN and CDR2 FVKESK. This CDR3 is CASSQGPGAKNIQYF. CDR3 coding DNA: TGTGCCAGCAGCCAAGGTCCGGGGGCCAAAAACATTCAGTACTTC.

This clone was seen a few times. The chain links TRBV9 to TRBJ2-7, with unresolved D. Trimming took off 1 base at V and 4 bases at J, with 12 bases between the two ends. The germline gives CDR1 SGDLS, CDR2 YYNGEE. The CDR3 is 14 amino acids. CDR3 sequence: CASSVTGSHYEQYF. In DNA, the CDR3 is TGTGCCAGCAGCGTAACCGGGTCTCATTACGAGCAGTACTTC.

Only a few counts were recorded for this clone. The V gene is TRBV6-5, the J gene TRBJ2-7, with 7 bases identical to TRBD2. The germline gives CDR1 MNHEY, CDR2 SVGAGI. The CDR3 is 14 amino acids. V trimming: 0 bases; J trimming: 3 bases; junction bases outside the gene matches: 2. CDR3 amino acids: CASSYSPSGYEQYF. CDR3 in DNA: TGTGCCAGCAGTTACTCTCCTAGCGGCTACGAGCAGTACTTC.

This CDR3 is CASSLGVGEQFF. DNA of the CDR3: TGTGCCAGCAGCTTAGGGGTAGGTGAGCAGTTCTTC. The chain couples TRBV7-9 to TRBJ2-1, with no clear D. CDR1 and CDR2 (germline): SEHNR, FQNEAQ (reference sequence). V lost 1 base and J 9 bases, leaving 7 bases between the germline ends. The CDR3 contains 12 residues. Full variable domain (outside the CDR3, taken from reference TRBV7-9 and TRBJ2-1): DTGVSQNPRHKITKRGQNVTFRCDPISEHNRLYWYRQTLGQGPEFLTYFQNEAQLEKSRLLSDRFSAERPKGSFSTLEIQRTEQGDSAMYLCASSLGVGEQFFGPGTRLTVL.

V usage is TRBV4-1 and J usage is TRBJ1-5, with unresolved D. Trimming took 0 bases from V and 0 from J, leaving 6 bases between them. CDR1 and CDR2 from the germline V gene are MGHRA and YSYEKL. This CDR3 has 15 residues. The CDR3 loop reads CASSQEPFSNQPQHF. The CDR3 nucleotides are TGCGCCAGCAGCCAAGAGCCCTTTAGCAATCAGCCCCAGCATTTT.

This rearrangement joins TRBV7-9 to TRBJ2-5, with D perhaps TRBD2 (5 bases). V was cut by 6 bases and J by 3 bases, with 11 bases left in between. This CDR3 is 13 amino acids long. Germline CDR1 SEHNR, CDR2 FQNEAQ (reference sequence). The CDR3 protein is CASSPLREETQYF. In nucleotides, the CDR3 is TGTGCCAGCAGTCCCCTGAGGGAAGAGACCCAGTACTTC.

The chain's CDR3 is CASSQDLQVAENTDVAFF. In DNA, the CDR3 is TGTGCCAGCAGCCAAGATCTTCAGGTGGCGGAGAACACTGACGTAGCTTTCTTT. This rearrangement joins TRBV14 to TRBJ1-1, with unresolved D. The CDR3 totals 18 residues. V was trimmed by 0 bases and J by 10 bases, leaving 27 bases between them. The germline V gene encodes CDR1 SGHDN and CDR2 FVKESK.

The DNA for the CDR3 is TGTGCCAGCAGCCTCCGGGAGACCCTAGACAATGAGCAGTTCTTC. Translating gives CASSLRETLDNEQFF. The chain recombines TRBV6-5 with TRBJ2-1; a weak D match, TRBD2 (6 bases). CDR1 and CDR2 from the germline V gene are MNHEY and SVGAGI. The V end lost 6 bases, the J end lost 5 bases, and 17 bases lay between the germline ends. CDR3 length equals 15 residues.

This chain joins TRBV5-1 and TRBJ2-7; no definite D call. Germline V gives CDR1 SGHRS, CDR2 YFSETQ. Trimming removed 0 bases at V and 6 bases at J, with 13 bases between. There are 14 residues in the CDR3. CDR3 nucleotide sequence: TGCGCCAGCAGCTTGGACGGGTCGAATCGCGAGCAGTACTTC. It specifies CASSLDGSNREQYF.

This sequence joins TRBV7-9 and TRBJ2-7; D call uncertain. This CDR3 has 14 residues. CDR1 and CDR2 from the germline V gene are SEHNR and FQNEAQ (reference sequence). The V end lost 0 bases, the J end lost 3 bases, and 9 bases lay between the germline ends. The CDR3 DNA sequence: TGTGCCAGCAGCTTAGCGGGCGTCGGCTACGAGCAGTACTTC. This gives the protein CASSLAGVGYEQYF.

The V call is TRBV2, the J call TRBJ2-1; 12 positions match TRBD1. The CDR3 covers 16 residues. The germline CDR1 and CDR2 sequences are SNHLY and FYNNEI. Trimming removed 8 bases from V and 8 bases from J; junction bases left unmatched: 13. This CDR3 is CASRGTGQGARDEQFF. The CDR3, as DNA: TGTGCCAGCCGAGGGACGGGACAGGGGGCTCGCGATGAGCAGTTCTTC.

Notes on this clone: With a far larger clone one base away, a read error is the likely cause. The chain carries TRBV7-9 and TRBJ2-7; D is undetermined. The CDR3 extends over 12 amino acids. CDR1 is SEHNR and CDR2 is FQNEAQ in the germline V gene (reference sequence). Trimming pared 5 bases from V and 7 bases from J, leaving 12 bases between. CDR3 residues: CASSPLGPEQYF. CDR3 bases: TGTGCCAGCAGCCCCCTAGGGCCTGAGCAGTACTTC.

The rearrangement uses TRBV14 and TRBJ2-3, with D maybe TRBD2 (5 bases). The V gene's germline CDR1 is SGHDN and CDR2 FVKESK. The CDR3 is 16 residues long. V was pared by 1 base and J by 0 bases, with 11 bases between. CDR3 DNA: TGTGCCAGCAGCCAAGTGGTGGGAGAGAGCACAGATACGCAGTATTTT. It translates to CASSQVVGESTDTQYF. Supplemented by reference TRBV14 and TRBJ2-3, the full variable domain reads EAGVTQFPSHSVIEKGQTVTLRCDPISGHDNLYWYRRVMGKEIKFLLHFVKESKQDESGMPNNRFLAERTGGTYSTLKVQPAELEDSGVYFCASSQVVGESTDTQYFGPGTRLTVL.

The rearrangement links TRBV14 to TRBJ2-6; D gene uncertain. V lost 4 bases and J 3 bases, leaving 4 bases between the germline ends. This CDR3 spans 13 amino acids. The germline CDR1 and CDR2 sequences are SGHDN and FVKESK. The CDR3 reads CASSPGGANVLTF. CDR3 nucleotide sequence: TGTGCCAGCAGCCCGGGTGGGGCCAACGTCCTGACTTTC.

The table lists this clone with a few counts. The V and J genes are TRBV29-1 and TRBJ1-4; TRBD1 agrees at 7 bases. V trimming: 7 bases; J trimming: 10 bases; junction bases outside the gene matches: 9. CDR1 is SQVTM, CDR2 ANQGSEA, per germline. CDR3 length: 12 residues. The CDR3 sequence: CSATGVRGKLFF. The CDR3 region has the DNA TGCAGCGCTACAGGGGTGAGAGGAAAACTGTTTTTT.

A single count supports this clone. V is TRBV2 and J is TRBJ2-2, with TRBD1 matching over 7 bases. With V trimmed by 3 bases and J by 7 bases, 8 bases remained unmatched. Germline V gives CDR1 SNHLY, CDR2 FYNNEI. CDR3 length: 15 amino acids. CDR3 amino acids: CASSDETGMIGELFF. CDR3 coding DNA: TGTGCCAGCAGTGACGAGACAGGGATGATCGGGGAGCTGTTTTTT.

This clone was found a few times. V and J are TRBV29-1 and TRBJ2-1; the D is unclear. CDR3 length equals 14 residues. V gave up 0 bases and J gave up 3 bases, with 9 bases separating them. The germline gives CDR1 SQVTM, CDR2 ANQGSEA. This CDR3 reads CSVEEENVYNEQFF. For the CDR3, the DNA is TGCAGCGTTGAAGAGGAGAACGTCTACAATGAGCAGTTCTTC.

This clone was found a few times. The rearrangement links TRBV29-1 to TRBJ2-7; D is possibly TRBD1 or TRBD2 (6 bases each). The V end was cut by 3 bases, the J end by 5 bases, with 8 bases between. The CDR3 runs to 11 residues. The germline V gene encodes CDR1 SQVTM and CDR2 ANQGSEA. The CDR3 reads CSVEGGDEQYF. The CDR3 nucleotides read TGCAGCGTTGAGGGGGGCGACGAGCAGTACTTC.

There are a few counts of this clone. V usage is TRBV29-1 and J usage is TRBJ2-7, with 9 bases identical to TRBD1. The length of the CDR3 is 16 residues. The J segment lost 1 base and the V segment lost 7 bases, leaving 14 bases of the junction unmatched. Germline V lookup: CDR1 SQVTM, CDR2 ANQGSEA. The CDR3: CSEEDRGGGVSYEQYF. Here the CDR3 DNA reads TGCAGCGAGGAGGACAGGGGTGGTGGCGTGTCCTACGAGCAGTACTTC.

The table lists this clone with a few counts. The V and J genes are TRBV9 and TRBJ2-7; D not resolved. The CDR3 is 13 amino acids. V lost 0 bases and J 5 bases, leaving 9 bases between the germline ends. Germline CDR1 SGDLS, CDR2 YYNGEE. The CDR3 reads CASSVGAWDEQYF. CDR3 in DNA: TGTGCCAGCAGCGTAGGGGCGTGGGACGAGCAGTACTTC.

This chain joins TRBV4-1 and TRBJ1-2, with D maybe TRBD1 (6 bases). The germline CDR1 and CDR2 sequences are MGHRA and YSYEKL. The CDR3 contains 16 residues. V was pared by 0 bases and J by 0 bases, with 11 bases between. CDR3 coding DNA: TGCGCCAGCAGCCAAGAATTGACAGGACCTAACTATGGCTACACCTTC. Encoded protein: CASSQELTGPNYGYTF.

The rearrangement joins TRBV6-5 to TRBJ1-2; D not resolved. Deletions cut 2 bases from V and 1 base from J, with 5 bases between. CDR1 and CDR2 (germline): MNHEY, SVGAGI. This CDR3 has 13 amino acids. The chain's CDR3 is CASSYGGNYGYTF. In DNA, the CDR3 is TGTGCCAGCAGTTACGGCGGTAACTATGGCTACACCTTC.

This clone showed up just once. The CDR3 spells CASSRTPGGYEQYF. CDR3 nucleotide sequence: TGTGCCAGCAGTCGGACTCCCGGGGGCTACGAGCAGTACTTC. The chain links TRBV6-5 to TRBJ2-7; a possible D gene is TRBD2 (6 bases). The V gene's germline CDR1 is MNHEY and CDR2 SVGAGI. CDR3 length: 14 amino acids. V shed 5 bases and J shed 3 bases, with 14 bases lying between them.

This clone came up a few times. The CDR3 DNA reads as TGCAGCGTTGAAGGGGTCGGGCCGGTCCCAGATACGCAGTATTTT. Protein: CSVEGVGPVPDTQYF. This chain connects TRBV29-1 to TRBJ2-3; D not certain. Germline CDR1 SQVTM, CDR2 ANQGSEA. Deletions cut 1 base from V and 4 bases from J, with 15 bases between. The CDR3 loop spans 15 amino acids.

The chain joins TRBV28 to TRBJ1-5; TRBD1 is a possible D gene (5 bases). Per the germline V gene, CDR1 is MDHEN and CDR2 is SYDVKM. The CDR3 length is 14 residues. The V and J ends lost 5 bases and 5 bases respectively, with 13 bases between them. This CDR3 is CASSPDRGYQPQHF. The CDR3 DNA is TGTGCCAGCAGTCCCGACAGAGGGTATCAGCCCCAGCATTTT.

This clone was seen once. The V gene is TRBV11-2, the J gene TRBJ2-7; D gene unclear. V lost 1 base and J 3 bases, leaving 7 bases between the germline ends. In germline, CDR1 is SGHAT, CDR2 FQNNGV. This CDR3 region has 13 residues. The CDR3 is CASSLAGSYEQYF. The CDR3 DNA follows: TGTGCCAGCAGCTTAGCGGGCAGCTACGAGCAGTACTTC. The whole variable domain, remainder taken from reference TRBV11-2 and TRBJ2-7, is EAGVAQSPRYKIIEKRQSVAFWCNPISGHATLYWYQQILGQGPKLLIQFQNNGVVDDSQLPKDRFSAERLKGVDSTLKIQPAKLEDSAVYLCASSLAGSYEQYFGPGTRLTVT.

The genes are TRBV29-1 and TRBJ2-1; TRBD1 is a possible D gene (6 bases). The CDR3 has 15 residues. CDR1 and CDR2 from the germline V gene are SQVTM and ANQGSEA. V lost 3 bases to trimming and J lost 4 bases, with 16 bases between them. CDR3 nucleotides: TGCAGCGTTGAGGGATTAGACAGGCCATACAATGAGCAGTTCTTC. It yields the protein CSVEGLDRPYNEQFF.

This clone was picked up a small number of times. The chain carries TRBV4-2 and TRBJ1-3, with D hard to call. CDR1 and CDR2 from the germline V gene are LGHNA and YNFKEQ. V was shortened by 0 bases and J by 0 bases, with 9 bases between the two germline ends. This CDR3 spans 16 amino acids. The CDR3 here is CASSQDLGSSGNTIYF. CDR3 DNA sequence: TGTGCCAGCAGCCAAGATCTTGGATCCTCTGGAAACACCATATATTTT.

The genes are TRBV30 and TRBJ1-3; D remains ambiguous. The CDR3 has 12 residues. Germline V gene sequence: CDR1 GTSNPN, CDR2 SVGIG (reference sequence). Trimming left V 4 bases short and J 1 base short, with 5 bases between. Written as DNA, the CDR3 is TGTGCCTGGATCCCATCTGGAAACACCATATATTTT. Residues: CAWIPSGNTIYF.